The clone carrying this T cell receptor beta chain was detected only a few times. Its antigen remains unknown. V dropped 1 base and J dropped 0 bases, with 7 bases sitting between them. CDR3 length: 14 amino acids. CDR1 MGHDK and CDR2 SYGVNS come from the germline V gene. Unique molecular identifiers were present on cDNA, and template switching added a universal primer site. Each CDR3 protein is one row after TCRdb ran MiXCR on the 5' RACE reads. The sample carries fewer than 250,000 distinct CDR3 sequences, less than 9.5% recorded once. Only healthy Caucasians were included as donors. The data stem from a study of identical twins. Overall study findings and caveats: Excess sharing by twins proved weaker in beta out-of-frame sequences.

The gene calls are TRBV25-1 and TRBJ2-7; D gene unclear. This clonotype was obtained from a woman aged 18 to 35 in good health. Source material: memory (CD45RO+) T cells sorted from blood. The CDR3 DNA reads as TGTGCCAGCAGTGAATCCGGCATCTCCTACGAGCAGTACTTC. This sequence encodes CASSESGISYEQYF.